Described below is a single T cell receptor (beta chain) sequence and its context. What it binds is not known. This specimen belongs to a study of PD-1 blockade in classical Hodgkin lymphoma. Overall study findings and caveats: Patients with an early start, nivolumab under 1 year after ASCT, were excluded. Only CD4+ TCR diversity, not CD8+, had risen significantly by C4D1. Relapsed/refractory patients reportedly had lower baseline diversity than newly diagnosed patients.

Time point reported: cycle 4 day 1 (C4D1), after about 6 weeks of nivolumab. Every patient was affected by relapse after autologous stem cell transplantation, while exposure to brentuximab vedotin was not uniform. The patients, who had relapsed/refractory classical Hodgkin lymphoma, achieved best responses of complete response, partial response or progressive disease. The method was immunoSEQ multiplex PCR; TCRdb's version includes in-frame clones alone and lacks a portion of them. The data contain about 85,000 clones, around nine tenths of them singletons. The CDR3 covers 15 residues. V was clipped by 1 base and J by 2 bases, with 11 bases between them. CDR1 is SGHAT, CDR2 FQNNGV, per germline.

The TCR originated in a human donor with classical Hodgkin lymphoma. Sample: peripheral blood mononuclear cells (PBMCs), taken before the fourth cycle of nivolumab. V and J are TRBV11-2 and TRBJ1-2; D remains ambiguous. Written as DNA, the CDR3 is TGTGCCAGCAGCTTAGTTGAACGAGGGAACTATGGCTACACCTTC. Translation: CASSLVERGNYGYTF.